The 5 T cell receptor beta chains below were found in one sample sequenced in a study of cytomegalovirus exposure and HLA in healthy donors. PCR amplification relied on 60 Vbeta primers (plus 13 Jbeta primers). Clones were read by immunoSEQ multiplex PCR, and TCRdb kept only the in-frame ones, dropping some. This sample carries 150,000 or so clones, approximately 74% of them seen once, and the ten largest clones take 2% to 2.5%. Sequencing was carried out using PBMCs. These receptors were collected from a man aged 30-40 years in good health and CMV-seronegative.

This clone was seen once. The J gene is TRBJ2-5, the V gene TRBV11-2; 8 positions agree with TRBD1. The CDR3 consists of 14 residues. The trim removed 5 bases at V and 5 bases at J, leaving 7 bases unmatched. Germline CDR1 reads SGHAT; CDR2 reads FQNNGV. The CDR3 loop is CASSLTDRVETQYF. In DNA form, the CDR3 reads TGTGCCAGCAGCCTAACGGACAGGGTCGAGACCCAGTACTTC.

The chain employs TRBV19 and TRBJ2-2; D call uncertain. V lost 7 bases, J lost 4 bases, and 13 bases lay in between. Germline CDR1 reads LNHDA; CDR2 reads SQIVND (reference sequence). This CDR3 contains 14 residues. The CDR3 reads CASNPRWATGELFF. In DNA, the CDR3 is TGTGCCAGTAACCCCCGGTGGGCCACCGGGGAGCTGTTTTTT.

CDR3 DNA: TGTGCCAGCAGCTTAGGACTCCTGATGGCCAATGAGCAGTTCTTC. Amino acids: CASSLGLLMANEQFF. The chain links TRBV11-2 to TRBJ2-1; D remains ambiguous. The V gene's germline CDR1 is SGHAT and CDR2 FQNNGV. This CDR3 is 15 amino acids long. The ends were cut back, 1 base at V and 6 bases at J, with 13 bases in the middle.

V usage is TRBV18 and J usage is TRBJ2-1, with 7 positions matching TRBD1. The CDR3 spans 14 residues. V shed 2 bases, J shed 5 bases, and the junction held 3 bases outside the gene matches. Germline CDR1 and CDR2: KGHSH and LQKENI. The CDR3: CASSPKTGNNEQFF. CDR3 in DNA: TGTGCCAGCTCACCAAAGACAGGGAACAATGAGCAGTTCTTC.

This clone showed up just a few times. The chain's CDR3 is CSSSRTHGDYGYTF. CDR3 nucleotide sequence: TGCAGCTCCTCCCGGACTCACGGAGACTATGGCTACACCTTC. This chain links TRBV29-1 with TRBJ1-2; D is ambiguous. V lost 8 bases and J 3 bases, leaving 19 bases between the germline ends. The germline V gene encodes CDR1 SQVTM and CDR2 ANQGSEA. This CDR3 is built from 14 residues.